What follows are 23 T cell receptor beta chains derived from one specimen sequenced in a study of immune heterogeneity within non-small cell lung tumors. Bulk tumor genomic DNA served as template, at roughly 600 ng per sample. Several biopsies per primary tumor, spaced far apart, were taken during surgery. Curative operations were performed on patients who had untreated, newly diagnosed non-small cell lung cancer. A first 10-cycle multiplex round used 32 V-gene and 13 J-gene primers on TCR beta CDR3. TCRdb independently ran MiXCR on the multiplex PCR reads; one entry per CDR3 protein. The repertoire has 5,000 to 6,000 distinct CDR3 sequences, roughly a fifth of them found once; the top ten carry 8.5% to 10%. The sequenced material came from lung tumor tissue. Source of these receptors: a woman in her fifties or sixties with non-small cell lung cancer.

This clonotype is judged medium-sized. The chain employs TRBV28 and TRBJ2-1; D is ambiguous. The CDR3 has 16 residues. V lost 3 bases, J lost 0 bases, and 12 bases lay in between. Germline CDR1 MDHEN, CDR2 SYDVKM. CDR3 DNA sequence: TGTGCCAGCAGTTTTTTAGGGTTTAACTCCTACAATGAGCAGTTCTTC. Amino acids: CASSFLGFNSYNEQFF.

By sample share, this clonotype is medium-sized. The gene calls are TRBV20-1 and TRBJ2-7, with 9 positions matching TRBD2. The V and J ends lost 4 bases and 4 bases, in that order; junction bases with no gene match: 2. The CDR3 covers 12 residues. CDR1 is DFQATT, CDR2 SNEGSKA, per germline (reference sequence). CDR3 sequence: CSAISGSYEQYF. CDR3 DNA sequence: TGCAGTGCTATTAGCGGGAGTTACGAGCAGTACTTC.

This clonotype is deemed medium-sized. The chain has TRBV20-1 and TRBJ2-3, with TRBD2 matching 11 bases. The CDR3 has 15 residues. J was trimmed by 3 bases and V by 5 bases; bases with no gene match: 7. The V gene's germline CDR1 is DFQATT and CDR2 SNEGSKA (reference sequence). The DNA of the CDR3 is TGCAGTGCTTTTAGCGGGAGGGCCGGGACAGATACGCAGTATTTT. It specifies CSAFSGRAGTDTQYF.

Relative to its sample, this clonotype is medium-sized (0.01 to 0.1%). The chain has TRBV6-2 or TRBV6-3 and TRBJ1-4; D possibly corresponds to TRBD1 (5 bases). The CDR3 runs 15 residues. The V end was cut by 4 bases, the J end by 6 bases, with 15 bases between. Per germline, CDR1 MNHEY and CDR2 SVGEGT. The CDR3 nucleotides read TGTGCCAGCAGTTTGGGGGTCTACGTCCATGAAAAACTGTTTTTT. Translating gives CASSLGVYVHEKLFF.

The chain links TRBV5-4 to TRBJ1-4; 9 bases match TRBD1. Germline V gives CDR1 SGHNT, CDR2 YYREEE (reference sequence). This CDR3 is built from 16 residues. Germline trimming cut 4 bases from V and 6 bases from J; bases unmatched to any gene: 10. This chain's CDR3 is CASSPSGQGSYEKLFF. In nucleotides, the CDR3 is TGTGCCAGCAGCCCCTCTGGACAGGGGAGTTATGAAAAACTGTTTTTT.

The J gene is TRBJ2-6, the V gene TRBV25-1; TRBD1 is a possible D gene (6 bases). V was trimmed by 6 bases and J by 2 bases, leaving 11 bases between them. This CDR3 has 15 amino acids. Germline V CDR1 and CDR2: MGHDK, SYGVNS. The CDR3 DNA follows: TGTGCCAGCAGCTTCAAGGGGGCTGGGGCCAACGTCCTGACTTTC. This translates into CASSFKGAGANVLTF.

This clonotype is termed medium-sized (0.01 to 0.1%). The CDR3 is CASSLAWGGELFF. As DNA, the CDR3 is TGTGCCAGCAGCTTAGCTTGGGGCGGGGAGCTGTTTTTT. The chain has TRBV7-9 and TRBJ2-2; D ambiguous. Germline V gene lookup returns CDR1 SEHNR and CDR2 FQNEAQ (reference sequence). This CDR3 has 13 residues. Trimming removed 0 bases from V and 7 bases from J, with 6 bases in between. Full variable domain (missing parts from reference TRBV7-9 and TRBJ2-2): DTGVSQNPRHKITKRGQNVTFRCDPISEHNRLYWYRQTLGQGPEFLTYFQNEAQLEKSRLLSDRFSAERPKGSFSTLEIQRTEQGDSAMYLCASSLAWGGELFFGEGSRLTVL.

This clonotype is deemed medium-sized. V usage is TRBV28 and J usage is TRBJ2-7; D is possibly TRBD1 or TRBD2 (5 bases each). V was shortened by 11 bases and J by 4 bases, with 24 bases between the two germline ends. This CDR3 has 15 amino acids. Germline V gene data show CDR1 as MDHEN and CDR2 as SYDVKM. CDR3 region: CASLQSEGLRYEQYF. The CDR3 DNA sequence: TGTGCCTCTCTCCAGAGCGAGGGGCTAAGATACGAGCAGTACTTC.

In this sample, this clonotype turned up many times. The chain has TRBV7-6 and TRBJ2-5, with D perhaps given as TRBD1 or TRBD2 (5 bases each). V was trimmed by 2 bases and J by 1 base, leaving 14 bases between them. CDR3 size: 16 residues. CDR1 and CDR2 (germline): SGHVS, FNYEAQ. The CDR3 spells CASSLFYGDGQETQYF. CDR3 coding DNA: TGTGCCAGCAGCTTATTCTATGGGGACGGCCAAGAGACCCAGTACTTC.

V is TRBV6-4 and J is TRBJ1-1; 9 bases agree with TRBD1. Germline CDR1 MRHNA, CDR2 SNTAGT. The trim removed 6 bases at V and 5 bases at J, leaving 10 bases unmatched. The CDR3 extends over 15 amino acids. The DNA of the CDR3 is TGTGCCAGCAGACCGGACAGGGGAAGCCGGACTGAAGCTTTCTTT. Its translation is CASRPDRGSRTEAFF.

The gene calls are TRBV20-1 and TRBJ2-2, with 8 bases that match TRBD2. After removal of 3 bases from V and 4 bases from J, the junction contained 7 bases not matched to a gene. Looked up from germline, CDR1 is DFQATT and CDR2 is SNEGSKA (reference sequence). The length of the CDR3 is 15 residues. CDR3 region: CSASGRALSTGELFF. The CDR3, as DNA: TGCAGTGCTAGCGGGAGGGCCCTATCCACCGGGGAGCTGTTTTTT.

This clonotype is categorized as medium-sized (0.01 to 0.1%). The chain employs TRBV4-2 and TRBJ2-2, with TRBD2 matching over 8 bases. The CDR3 spans 19 residues. Germline CDR1 LGHNA, CDR2 YNFKEQ. V shed 1 base, J shed 1 base, and the junction held 11 bases outside the gene matches. The CDR3 is CASSQAEASGSLNTGELFF. CDR3 nucleotide sequence: TGTGCCAGCAGCCAAGCGGAGGCTAGCGGGTCGCTGAACACCGGGGAGCTGTTTTTT.

The rearrangement uses TRBV10-3 and TRBJ2-3; 11 bases align to TRBD1. This CDR3 is built from 16 residues. With V trimmed by 4 bases and J by 1 base, 4 bases remained unmatched. Germline V gene lookup returns CDR1 ENHRY and CDR2 SYGVKD. This CDR3 is CAISGTGGGGTDTQYF. The CDR3 DNA follows: TGTGCCATCAGTGGGACAGGGGGCGGCGGCACAGATACGCAGTATTTT.

By share, this clonotype ranks as medium-sized (0.01 to 0.1%). V usage is TRBV20-1 and J usage is TRBJ2-3; 7 bases are shared with TRBD2. The CDR3 sequence is 15 residues long. Germline V gene lookup returns CDR1 DFQATT and CDR2 SNEGSKA (reference sequence). The ends lost 5 bases at V and 0 bases at J; junction bases unmatched: 8. The CDR3 protein is CSAYSLAESTDTQYF. CDR3 coding DNA: TGCAGTGCTTACTCTCTAGCGGAGAGCACAGATACGCAGTATTTT.

This clonotype counts as medium-sized. This rearrangement joins TRBV20-1 to TRBJ1-4, with D possibly being TRBD1 (5 bases). CDR1 DFQATT and CDR2 SNEGSKA come from the germline V gene (reference sequence). This CDR3 has 15 amino acids. V lost 6 bases, J lost 4 bases, and 18 bases lay in between. CDR3 residues: CSAKKGPAHNEKLFF. CDR3 nucleotide sequence: TGCAGTGCCAAAAAGGGACCAGCCCATAATGAAAAACTGTTTTTT.

This clonotype is categorized as medium-sized. This chain uses TRBV20-1 with TRBJ2-3, with 10 bases matching TRBD1. The germline V gene has CDR1 DFQATT and CDR2 SNEGSKA (reference sequence). This CDR3 contains 15 residues. V was clipped by 6 bases and J by 2 bases; unmatched bases: 8. The CDR3 region has the DNA TGCAGTGCAGAGTGGGACAGGGGAAACACAGATACGCAGTATTTT. Translating gives CSAEWDRGNTDTQYF.

This clonotype was observed once. This may come from a read error, since a much larger clone is one base off. This sequence joins TRBV10-3 and TRBJ1-6; TRBD1 is a possible D gene (5 bases). V was clipped by 2 bases and J by 10 bases, with 9 bases between them. CDR1 ENHRY and CDR2 SYGVKD come from the germline V gene. The CDR3 totals 13 residues. CDR3 sequence: CAISEVGGSPLHF. The CDR3 region has the DNA TGTGCCATCAGTGAGGTCGGGGGGTCACCCCTCCACTTT.

The rearrangement links TRBV20-1 to TRBJ2-5, with D tentatively TRBD2 (6 bases). Looked up from germline, CDR1 is DFQATT and CDR2 is SNEGSKA (reference sequence). V was shortened by 5 bases and J by 4 bases, with 14 bases between the two germline ends. The CDR3 runs to 13 residues. CDR3 region: CSARTSLRETQYF. The CDR3 DNA reads as TGCAGTGCTCGAACTAGCCTGAGAGAGACCCAGTACTTC.

This clonotype was recorded only once. A single base separates this from a much larger clone, so it may be a read error. The chain is built from TRBV10-2 and TRBJ1-5; D not certain. The germline CDR1 and CDR2 sequences are WSHSY and SAAADI. V lost 3 bases and J lost 6, with 15 bases in between. The CDR3 is 15 residues long. CDR3 residues: CASSDSDGGLQPQHF. DNA of the CDR3: TGCGCCAGCAGTGATTCGGATGGAGGACTTCAGCCCCAGCATTTT.

This clonotype was seen only a few times. This chain links TRBV15 with TRBJ2-5; no clear D gene. Per germline, CDR1 LNHNV and CDR2 YYDKDF (reference sequence). The CDR3 length is 13 residues. Deletions cut 1 base from V and 2 bases from J, with 5 bases between. In DNA, the CDR3 is TGTGCCACCAGCAGAGCGGTTCAAGAGACCCAGTACTTC. This codes for CATSRAVQETQYF.

This clonotype is categorized as medium-sized. V and J are TRBV15 and TRBJ2-7; 8 bases match TRBD1. V lost 0 bases and J lost 1; bases outside the gene matches: 5. The CDR3 totals 16 residues. From germline, CDR1 is LNHNV and CDR2 YYDKDF (reference sequence). The CDR3 nucleotides are TGTGCCACCAGCAGAGAACGGCAGGGGGCATCCTACGAGCAGTACTTC. Translation gives CATSRERQGASYEQYF.

Comment on this clonotype: A much larger clone is a single base away; this may be a read error. The chain joins TRBV4-3 to TRBJ2-7, with 7 bases aligning to TRBD2. The CDR3 spans 14 residues. Germline V gene data show CDR1 as LGHNA and CDR2 as YSLEER. V shed 7 bases, J shed 0 bases, and the junction held 6 bases outside the gene matches. This chain's CDR3 is CASIITSDSYEQYF. DNA of the CDR3: TGCGCCAGCATCATCACTAGCGACTCCTACGAGCAGTACTTC.

In this sample, this clonotype is medium-sized (0.01 to 0.1%). The J gene is TRBJ1-1, the V gene TRBV14; D remains unclear. The CDR3 length is 13 residues. V lost 0 bases and J lost 8, with 10 bases in between. The germline CDR1 and CDR2 sequences are SGHDN and FVKESK. CDR3 amino acids: CASSQDWSLEAFF. The CDR3 DNA sequence: TGTGCCAGCAGCCAAGATTGGTCATTAGAAGCTTTCTTT.